Each of the 11 T cell receptor beta chains below was sequenced from the same sample in a study of cytomegalovirus exposure and HLA in healthy donors. The PCR made use of 60 Vbeta and 13 Jbeta primers. Data came from immunoSEQ multiplex PCR; TCRdb stores just in-frame clones and leaves some out. In the table there are 100,000 or so clones, about 81% of which are singletons. The sequenced sample consisted of PBMCs. The receptor source for this set is a man aged 18 to 29 in good health and CMV-seronegative.

The chain uses TRBV6-5 and TRBJ2-7, with 7 nucleotides matching TRBD2. The CDR3 covers 14 residues. V dropped 11 bases and J dropped 2; count of bases not matched to a gene: 12. Germline V gives CDR1 MNHEY, CDR2 SVGAGI. CDR3 sequence (DNA): TGTGCCTCCCGACTAGCTAGCGAGACCTACGAGCAGTACTTC. Amino acids: CASRLASETYEQYF.

The CDR3 sequence is CASTTHGGMTEAFF. CDR3 nucleotides: TGTGCCAGCACCACCCACGGCGGGATGACTGAAGCTTTCTTT. This chain uses TRBV28 with TRBJ1-1; D call uncertain. Germline V lookup: CDR1 MDHEN, CDR2 SYDVKM. V was trimmed by 7 bases and J by 5 bases, leaving 17 bases between them. This CDR3 has 14 residues.

The genes are TRBV9 and TRBJ2-2; no reliable D call. The CDR3 extends over 14 amino acids. In germline, CDR1 is SGDLS, CDR2 YYNGEE. V gave up 0 bases and J gave up 1 base, with 4 bases separating them. The CDR3 region has the DNA TGTGCCAGCAGCGTAGCCGTGAACACCGGGGAGCTGTTTTTT. Its translation: CASSVAVNTGELFF.

The chain employs TRBV6-5 and TRBJ1-3; D is uncertain. The CDR3 spans 15 residues. Between the trimmed V and J ends, which lost 2 bases and 0 bases, there was a span of 8 bases. CDR1 and CDR2 (germline): MNHEY, SVGAGI. In DNA, the CDR3 is TGTGCCAGCAGTTACCGATCGGGCTCTGGAAACACCATATATTTT. This codes for CASSYRSGSGNTIYF.

This clone was seen a few times. The V and J genes are TRBV29-1 and TRBJ2-7; D is perhaps TRBD2 (6 bases). The V end lost 6 bases, the J end lost 3 bases, and 15 bases lay between the germline ends. CDR3 size: 13 residues. The germline V gene encodes CDR1 SQVTM and CDR2 ANQGSEA. The CDR3 nucleotides read TGCAGCGTGGAGGGCCAGGGTGGCTACGAGCAGTACTTC. As protein: CSVEGQGGYEQYF.

This sequence joins TRBV6-5 and TRBJ1-5; 8 nucleotides line up with TRBD1. This CDR3 spans 15 amino acids. The V gene's germline CDR1 is MNHEY and CDR2 SVGAGI. After removal of 6 bases from V and 0 bases from J, the junction contained 4 bases not matched to a gene. CDR3 amino acids: CASSPDRGSNQPQHF. DNA of the CDR3: TGTGCCAGCAGCCCCGACAGGGGTAGCAATCAGCCCCAGCATTTT.

In its sample, this clone was seen once. This rearrangement joins TRBV18 to TRBJ1-4; TRBD1 is a possible D gene (5 bases). Trimming took 3 bases from V and 4 from J, leaving 9 bases between them. In germline, CDR1 is KGHSH, CDR2 LQKENI. CDR3 length: 14 amino acids. This CDR3 reads CASSPQGGNEKLFF. The CDR3 bases are TGTGCCAGCTCACCGCAGGGTGGTAATGAAAAACTGTTTTTT.

This clone was seen only a few times. This chain links TRBV5-1 with TRBJ2-1; 13 bases are a match to TRBD2. Losses at the gene ends were 4 bases for V and 8 bases for J; bases not matched to a gene: 6. Germline V gives CDR1 SGHRS, CDR2 YFSETQ. The length of the CDR3 is 15 residues. The CDR3 sequence: CASSPTSGRAHEQFF. CDR3 bases: TGCGCCAGCAGCCCTACTAGCGGGAGGGCCCATGAGCAGTTCTTC. The full variable domain, completed using reference TRBV5-1 and TRBJ2-1, is KAGVTQTPRYLIKTRGQQVTLSCSPISGHRSVSWYQQTPGQGLQFLFEYFSETQRNKGNFPGRFSGRQFSNSRSEMNVSTLELGDSALYLCASSPTSGRAHEQFFGPGTRLTVL.

V is TRBV6-1 and J is TRBJ1-1; weak D call: TRBD1 (6 bases). The CDR3 length is 18 residues. The V end was cut by 0 bases, the J end by 1 base, with 18 bases between. Germline assignment: CDR1 MNHNS and CDR2 SASEGT. The CDR3 reads CASSEARDRSWWNTEAFF. CDR3 in DNA: TGTGCCAGCAGTGAAGCTAGAGACAGGTCATGGTGGAACACTGAAGCTTTCTTT.

The chain couples TRBV19 to TRBJ1-2; no definite D call. The CDR3 contains 15 residues. Germline-derived CDR1 and CDR2 are LNHDA and SQIVND (reference sequence). Trimming removed 4 bases at V and 4 bases at J, with 16 bases between. The CDR3 bases are TGTGCCAGTAGTAACCCCGGAGGGAGTGGCTATGGCTACACCTTC. It codes for CASSNPGGSGYGYTF.

The genes are TRBV6-5 and TRBJ2-1, with D maybe TRBD2 (6 bases). V was clipped by 8 bases and J by 3 bases, with 8 bases between them. Germline V gene data show CDR1 as MNHEY and CDR2 as SVGAGI. This CDR3 is 12 amino acids long. As DNA, the CDR3 is TGTGCCAGCCGCGGGATCTACAATGAGCAGTTCTTC. Translated: CASRGIYNEQFF.